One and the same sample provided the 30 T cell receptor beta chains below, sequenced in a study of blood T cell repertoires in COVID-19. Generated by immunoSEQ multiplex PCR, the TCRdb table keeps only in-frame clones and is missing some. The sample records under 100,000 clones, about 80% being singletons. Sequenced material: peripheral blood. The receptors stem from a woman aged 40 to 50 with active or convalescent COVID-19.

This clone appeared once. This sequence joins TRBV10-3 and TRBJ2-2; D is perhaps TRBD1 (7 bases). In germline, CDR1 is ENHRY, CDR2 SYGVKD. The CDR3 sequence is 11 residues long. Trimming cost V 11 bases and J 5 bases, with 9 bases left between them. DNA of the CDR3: TGTGCCTCAGGGGGGACCGGGGAGCTGTTTTTT. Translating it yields CASGGTGELFF.

For the CDR3, the DNA is TGTGCCAGCAGTAAACAGGGGGCAACTAATGAAAAACTGTTTTTT. This translates into CASSKQGATNEKLFF. V usage is TRBV6-5 and J usage is TRBJ1-4, with 8 positions matching TRBD1. The CDR3 covers 15 residues. V lost 5 bases, J lost 0 bases, and 2 bases stayed unmatched. CDR1 MNHEY and CDR2 SVGAGI come from the germline V gene.

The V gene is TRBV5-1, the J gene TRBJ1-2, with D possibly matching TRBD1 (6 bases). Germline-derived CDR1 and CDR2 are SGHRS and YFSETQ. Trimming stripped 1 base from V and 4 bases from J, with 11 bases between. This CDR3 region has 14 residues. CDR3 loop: CASSLTQGAYGYTF. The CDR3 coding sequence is TGCGCCAGCAGCTTGACACAGGGAGCCTATGGCTACACCTTC.

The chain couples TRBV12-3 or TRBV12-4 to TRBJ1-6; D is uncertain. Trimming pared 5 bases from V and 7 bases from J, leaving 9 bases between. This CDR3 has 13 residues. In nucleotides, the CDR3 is TGTGCCAGCAGTCAGGCTCCAAATTCACCCCTCCACTTT. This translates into CASSQAPNSPLHF.

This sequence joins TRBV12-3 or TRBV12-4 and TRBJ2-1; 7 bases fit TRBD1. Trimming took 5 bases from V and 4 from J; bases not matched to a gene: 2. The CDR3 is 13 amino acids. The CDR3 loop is CASSGGQYNEQFF. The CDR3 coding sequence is TGTGCCAGCAGTGGGGGACAGTACAATGAGCAGTTCTTC.

The CDR3 is CASSPSLGQDYGYTF. CDR3 nucleotides: TGTGCCAGCTCACCGAGCCTGGGACAAGACTATGGCTACACCTTC. This rearrangement joins TRBV18 to TRBJ1-2; D possibly corresponds to TRBD1 (6 bases). V lost 3 bases and J 3 bases, leaving 14 bases between the germline ends. CDR3 length equals 15 residues. CDR1 is KGHSH and CDR2 is LQKENI in the germline V gene.

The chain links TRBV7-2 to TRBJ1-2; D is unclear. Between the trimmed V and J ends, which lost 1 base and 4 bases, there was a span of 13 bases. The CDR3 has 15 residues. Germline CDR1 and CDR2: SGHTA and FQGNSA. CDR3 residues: CASSLDRVPIYGYTF. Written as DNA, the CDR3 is TGTGCCAGCAGCTTAGACAGAGTTCCGATCTATGGCTACACCTTC. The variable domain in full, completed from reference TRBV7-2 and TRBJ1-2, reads GAGVSQSPSNKVTEKGKDVELRCDPISGHTALYWYRQSLGQGLEFLIYFQGNSAPDKSGLPSDRFSAERTGGSVSTLTIQRTQQEDSAVYLCASSLDRVPIYGYTFGSGTRLTVV.

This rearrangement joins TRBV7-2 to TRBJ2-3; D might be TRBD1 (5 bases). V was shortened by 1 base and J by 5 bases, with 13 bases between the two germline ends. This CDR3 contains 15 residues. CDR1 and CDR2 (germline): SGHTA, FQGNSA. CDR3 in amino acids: CASSLGLQGIDTQYF. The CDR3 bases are TGTGCCAGCAGCTTAGGGTTGCAGGGTATAGATACGCAGTATTTT.

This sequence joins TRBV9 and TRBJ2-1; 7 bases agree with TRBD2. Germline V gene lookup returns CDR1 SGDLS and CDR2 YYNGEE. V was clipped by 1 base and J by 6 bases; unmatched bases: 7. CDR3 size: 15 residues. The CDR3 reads CASSVSPGTTNEQFF. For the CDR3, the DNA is TGTGCCAGCAGCGTAAGCCCCGGGACTACCAATGAGCAGTTCTTC.

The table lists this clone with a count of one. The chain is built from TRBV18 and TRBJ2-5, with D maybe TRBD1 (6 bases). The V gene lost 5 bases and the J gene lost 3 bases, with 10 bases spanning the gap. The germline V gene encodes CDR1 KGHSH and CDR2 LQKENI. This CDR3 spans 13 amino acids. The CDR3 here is CASSKGQKETQYF. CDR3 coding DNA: TGTGCCAGCTCAAAGGGACAAAAAGAGACCCAGTACTTC.

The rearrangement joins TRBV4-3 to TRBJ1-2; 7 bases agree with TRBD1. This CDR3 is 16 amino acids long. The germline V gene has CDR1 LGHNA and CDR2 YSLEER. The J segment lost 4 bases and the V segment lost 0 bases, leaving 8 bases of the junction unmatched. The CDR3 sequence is CASSQDTPGGLYGYTF. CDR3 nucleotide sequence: TGCGCCAGCAGCCAAGATACCCCAGGGGGACTCTATGGCTACACCTTC.

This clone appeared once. CDR3 amino acids: CASSFSAGIYYEQYF. The CDR3 nucleotides are TGTGCCAGCAGCTTTTCGGCGGGCATTTACTACGAGCAGTACTTC. The chain recombines TRBV7-2 with TRBJ2-7, with a possible D match to TRBD2 (5 bases). Trimming shortened V by 3 bases and J by 3 bases, and 15 bases separated the two germline ends. The CDR3 runs 15 residues. Germline assignment: CDR1 SGHTA and CDR2 FQGNSA. The full variable domain, rest sourced from reference TRBV7-2 and TRBJ2-7, is GAGVSQSPSNKVTEKGKDVELRCDPISGHTALYWYRQSLGQGLEFLIYFQGNSAPDKSGLPSDRFSAERTGGSVSTLTIQRTQQEDSAVYLCASSFSAGIYYEQYFGPGTRLTVT.

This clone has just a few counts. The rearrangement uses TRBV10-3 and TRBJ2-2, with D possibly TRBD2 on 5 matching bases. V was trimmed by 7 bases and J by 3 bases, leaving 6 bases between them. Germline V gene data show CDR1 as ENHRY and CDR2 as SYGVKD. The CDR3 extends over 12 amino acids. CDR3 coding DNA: TGTGCCATCAACGGGGACACCGGGGAGCTGTTTTTT. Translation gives CAINGDTGELFF.

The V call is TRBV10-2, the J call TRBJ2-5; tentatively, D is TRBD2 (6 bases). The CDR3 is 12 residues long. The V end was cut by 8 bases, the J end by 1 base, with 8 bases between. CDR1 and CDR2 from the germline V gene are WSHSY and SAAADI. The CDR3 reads CASGGFQETQYF. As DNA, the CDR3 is TGCGCCAGCGGGGGGTTCCAAGAGACCCAGTACTTC.

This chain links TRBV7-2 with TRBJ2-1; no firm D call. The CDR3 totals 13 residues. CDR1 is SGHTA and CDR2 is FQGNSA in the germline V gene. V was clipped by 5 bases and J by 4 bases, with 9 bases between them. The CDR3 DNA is TGTGCCAGCAGCGAGCCCCCGTACAATGAGCAGTTCTTC. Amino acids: CASSEPPYNEQFF.

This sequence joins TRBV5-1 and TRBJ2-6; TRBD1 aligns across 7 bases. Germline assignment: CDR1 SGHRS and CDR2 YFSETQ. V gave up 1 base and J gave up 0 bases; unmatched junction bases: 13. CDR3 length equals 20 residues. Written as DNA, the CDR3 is TGCGCCAGCAGCTTGTGGGGGATTGGACAGGCCGCCTCTGGGGCCAACGTCCTGACTTTC. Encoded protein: CASSLWGIGQAASGANVLTF.

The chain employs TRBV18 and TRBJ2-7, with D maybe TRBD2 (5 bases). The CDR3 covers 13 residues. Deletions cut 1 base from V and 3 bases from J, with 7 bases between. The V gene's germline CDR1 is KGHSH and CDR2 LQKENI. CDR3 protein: CASSPQRGYEQYF. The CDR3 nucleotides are TGTGCCAGCTCACCACAACGGGGCTACGAGCAGTACTTC.

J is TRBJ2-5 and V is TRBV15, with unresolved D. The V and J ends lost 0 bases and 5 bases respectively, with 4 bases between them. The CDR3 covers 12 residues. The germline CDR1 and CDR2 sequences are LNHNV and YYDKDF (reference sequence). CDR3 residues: CATSRDRETQYF. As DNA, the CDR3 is TGTGCCACCAGCAGAGATCGTGAGACCCAGTACTTC.

CDR3 sequence: CAWSRTGALNQPQHF. The CDR3 DNA follows: TGTGCCTGGAGCCGGACAGGAGCCCTCAATCAGCCCCAGCATTTT. The chain combines TRBV30 with TRBJ1-5; 7 bases map to TRBD1. The length of the CDR3 is 15 residues. Germline CDR1 GTSNPN, CDR2 SVGIG (reference sequence). The trim removed 3 bases at V and 3 bases at J, leaving 8 bases unmatched.

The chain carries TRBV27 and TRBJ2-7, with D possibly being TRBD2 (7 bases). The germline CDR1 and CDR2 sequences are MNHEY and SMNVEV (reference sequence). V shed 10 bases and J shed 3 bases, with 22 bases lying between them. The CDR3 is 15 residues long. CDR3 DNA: TGTGCCACGGGGAAGGGAGGGGGGGCGAACTACGAGCAGTACTTC. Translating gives CATGKGGGANYEQYF.

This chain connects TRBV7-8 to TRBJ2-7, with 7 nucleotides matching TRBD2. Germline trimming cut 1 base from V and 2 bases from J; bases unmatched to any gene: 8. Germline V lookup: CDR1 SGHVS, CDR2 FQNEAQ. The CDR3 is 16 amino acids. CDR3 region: CASSLEPGGDPYEQYF. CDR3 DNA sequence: TGTGCCAGCAGCTTAGAGCCGGGGGGAGATCCCTACGAGCAGTACTTC.

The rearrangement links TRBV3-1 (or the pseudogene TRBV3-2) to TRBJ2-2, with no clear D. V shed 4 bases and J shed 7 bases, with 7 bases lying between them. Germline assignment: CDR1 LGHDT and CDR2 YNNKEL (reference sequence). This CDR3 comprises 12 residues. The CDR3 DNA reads TGTGCCAGCAGCCCCCTAGACGGGGAGCTGTTTTTT. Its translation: CASSPLDGELFF.

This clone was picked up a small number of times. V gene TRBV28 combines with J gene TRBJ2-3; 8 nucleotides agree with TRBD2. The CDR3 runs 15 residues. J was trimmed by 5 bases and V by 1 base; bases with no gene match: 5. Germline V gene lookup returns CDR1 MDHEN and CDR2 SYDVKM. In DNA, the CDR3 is TGTGCCAGCAGTTTATCGGGACTAGTTATAGATACGCAGTATTTT. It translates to CASSLSGLVIDTQYF.

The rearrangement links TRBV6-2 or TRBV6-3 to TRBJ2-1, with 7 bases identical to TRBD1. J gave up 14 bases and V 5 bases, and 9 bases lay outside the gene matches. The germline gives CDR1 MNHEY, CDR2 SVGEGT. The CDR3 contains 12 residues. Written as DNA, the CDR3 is TGTGCCAGCAGTCCGCGGACAGGTCGAGAGTTCTTC. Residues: CASSPRTGREFF.

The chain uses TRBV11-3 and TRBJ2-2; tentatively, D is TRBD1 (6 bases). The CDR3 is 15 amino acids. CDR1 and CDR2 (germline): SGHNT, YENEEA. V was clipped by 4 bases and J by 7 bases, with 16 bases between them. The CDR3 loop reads CASSSDVGARGELFF. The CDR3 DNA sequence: TGTGCCAGCAGCTCTGACGTGGGGGCGCGCGGGGAGCTGTTTTTT. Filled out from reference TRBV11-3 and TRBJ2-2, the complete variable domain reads EAGVVQSPRYKIIEKKQPVAFWCNPISGHNTLYWYLQNLGQGPELLIRYENEEAVDDSQLPKDRFSAERLKGVDSTLKIQPAELGDSAVYLCASSSDVGARGELFFGEGSRLTVL.

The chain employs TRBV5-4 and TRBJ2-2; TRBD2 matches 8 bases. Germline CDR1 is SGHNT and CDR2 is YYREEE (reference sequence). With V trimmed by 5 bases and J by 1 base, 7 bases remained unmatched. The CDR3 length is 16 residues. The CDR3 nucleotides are TGTGCCAGCAGATCCGGGAGCGGGGGGAACACCGGGGAGCTGTTTTTT. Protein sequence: CASRSGSGGNTGELFF.

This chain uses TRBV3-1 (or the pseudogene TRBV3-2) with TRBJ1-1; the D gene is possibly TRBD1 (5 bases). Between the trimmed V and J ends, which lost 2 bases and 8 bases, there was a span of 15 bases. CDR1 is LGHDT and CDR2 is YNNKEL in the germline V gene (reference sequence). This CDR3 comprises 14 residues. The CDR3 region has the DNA TGTGCCAGCAGCCAAACCGGGGGAACCGCCGAAGCTTTCTTT. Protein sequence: CASSQTGGTAEAFF.

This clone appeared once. CDR3: CASSQRSGGATDTQYF. The CDR3 DNA sequence: TGTGCCAGCTCACAGCGGAGCGGGGGGGCAACAGATACGCAGTATTTT. The V call is TRBV18, the J call TRBJ2-3, with 10 bases that match TRBD2. The CDR3 has 16 residues. Per the germline V gene, CDR1 is KGHSH and CDR2 is LQKENI. The junction had 7 bases not matched to a gene; V was cut back by 4 bases and J by 3 bases.

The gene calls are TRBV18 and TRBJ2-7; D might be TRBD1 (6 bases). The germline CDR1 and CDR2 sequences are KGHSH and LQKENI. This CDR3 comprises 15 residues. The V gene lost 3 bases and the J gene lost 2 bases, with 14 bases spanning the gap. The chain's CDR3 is CASSPGADAAYEQYF. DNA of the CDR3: TGTGCCAGCTCACCGGGGGCAGACGCGGCCTACGAGCAGTACTTC.

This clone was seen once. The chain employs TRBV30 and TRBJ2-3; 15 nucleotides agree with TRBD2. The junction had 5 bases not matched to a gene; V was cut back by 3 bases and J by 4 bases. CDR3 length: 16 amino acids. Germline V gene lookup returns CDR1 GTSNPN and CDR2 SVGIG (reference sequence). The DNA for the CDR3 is TGTGCCTGGAGCCCTGGACTAGCGGGGGGGGCAGATACGCAGTATTTT. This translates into CAWSPGLAGGADTQYF. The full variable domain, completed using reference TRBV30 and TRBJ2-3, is SQTIHQWPATLVQPVGSPLSLECTVEGTSNPNLYWYRQAAGRGLQLLFYSVGIGQISSEVPQNLSASRPQDRQFILSSKKLLLSDSGFYLCAWSPGLAGGADTQYFGPGTRLTVL.